A single sample gave rise to the 30 T cell receptor beta chains below, sequenced in a study of T cells in Graves' hyperthyroidism and ophthalmopathy. Amplified regions were TCR beta CDR3 sequences from RNA transcripts. TCR CDR3 regions were first amplified by RT-PCR with HTBI primers. Each CDR3 protein gets one entry after TCRdb re-called the multiplex PCR reads with MiXCR. This table holds roughly 710,000 distinct CDR3 sequences, roughly a third found once. The specimen sequenced was blood. The receptors were sampled from a woman aged 40 to 50 with Graves' hyperthyroidism.

This clonotype was observed at least ten times. DNA for the CDR3: TGTGCCAGCAGCTCCCAGGGGGGGAGCACTGAAGCTTTCTTT. Its translation: CASSSQGGSTEAFF. The chain combines TRBV7-9 with TRBJ1-1, with TRBD1 identical over 7 bases. CDR1 is SEHNR, CDR2 FQNEAQ, per germline (reference sequence). CDR3 length: 14 amino acids. V dropped 4 bases and J dropped 4; count of bases not matched to a gene: 6.

Ten or more counts support this clonotype. The V and J genes are TRBV29-1 and TRBJ1-4; D is undetermined. CDR1 is SQVTM, CDR2 ANQGSEA, per germline. V was trimmed by 6 bases and J by 0 bases, leaving 8 bases between them. The CDR3 is 13 residues long. In nucleotides, the CDR3 is TGCAGCGTCTCGGGCCCAACTAATGAAAAACTGTTTTTT. Translation: CSVSGPTNEKLFF.

This clonotype has only a few counts. CDR3 nucleotide sequence: TGTGCCAGCACCTACAGGACAGGCCCCCAAGAGACCCAGTACTTC. Encoded protein: CASTYRTGPQETQYF. The chain carries TRBV5-5 and TRBJ2-5; 7 bases line up with TRBD1. Germline V gene data show CDR1 as SGHKS and CDR2 as YYEKEE (reference sequence). The junction had 9 bases not matched to a gene; V was cut back by 6 bases and J by 1 base. This CDR3 is 15 amino acids long.

This clonotype showed up many times. This chain joins TRBV7-2 and TRBJ1-5, with D tentatively TRBD1 (5 bases). CDR1 is SGHTA and CDR2 is FQGNSA in the germline V gene. Deletions cut 3 bases from V and 5 bases from J, with 17 bases between. CDR3 length equals 16 residues. The CDR3 bases are TGTGCCAGCAGCTTTTCTCAGGGCGGGGGTTATCAGCCCCAGCATTTT. This encodes CASSFSQGGGYQPQHF.

The V and J genes are TRBV4-2 and TRBJ1-3; no definite D call. Trimming removed 0 bases from V and 0 bases from J, with 12 bases in between. The CDR3 has 17 amino acids. Germline CDR1 LGHNA, CDR2 YNFKEQ. CDR3 in DNA: TGTGCCAGCAGCCAAGATTATGCGGGTTCCTCTGGAAACACCATATATTTT. Amino acid sequence: CASSQDYAGSSGNTIYF.

Comment on this clonotype: A clone one base away is much larger, so this may be a read error. This CDR3 is missing its conserved last phenylalanine or tryptophan, likely due to a read error. The chain carries TRBV2 and TRBJ1-5; no clear D. Trimming left V 6 bases short and J 5 bases short, with 23 bases between. Germline V gene data show CDR1 as SNHLY and CDR2 as FYNNEI. This CDR3 is 17 amino acids long. CDR3 in amino acids: CASSSSTRTDSDQPQHS. CDR3 in DNA: TGTGCCAGCAGCTCCAGCACCAGGACGGATTCCGATCAGCCCCAGCATTCT.

The V call is TRBV7-7, the J call TRBJ1-2, with no clear D. Germline loops: CDR1 SSHAT, CDR2 FNYEAQ (reference sequence). Trimming pared 5 bases from V and 8 bases from J, leaving 21 bases between. The CDR3 length is 15 residues. CDR3 region: CASSRTEGRLSGYTF. CDR3 sequence (DNA): TGTGCCAGCAGCCGCACAGAGGGCCGGTTGAGCGGCTACACCTTC.

This sequence joins TRBV20-1 and TRBJ2-1; TRBD1 might be the D (5 bases). CDR3 length: 14 amino acids. Germline loops: CDR1 DFQATT, CDR2 SNEGSKA (reference sequence). Trimming pared 0 bases from V and 3 bases from J, leaving 9 bases between. The CDR3 protein is CSARDQGLYNEQFF. The CDR3, as DNA: TGCAGTGCTAGAGATCAGGGCCTCTACAATGAGCAGTTCTTC.

Many counts were recorded for this clonotype. The rearrangement uses TRBV20-1 and TRBJ2-7; 7 bases are a match to TRBD1. This CDR3 contains 15 residues. The junction had 17 bases not matched to a gene; V was cut back by 7 bases and J by 5 bases. CDR1 is DFQATT and CDR2 is SNEGSKA in the germline V gene (reference sequence). As DNA, the CDR3 is TGCAGTGGGTTACCGACAGGGAACCGTCCTAACGAGCAGTACTTC. It yields the protein CSGLPTGNRPNEQYF.

The rearrangement joins TRBV7-9 to TRBJ2-5; a possible D gene is TRBD2 (6 bases). Trimming removed 8 bases from V and 0 bases from J, with 13 bases in between. This CDR3 has 14 residues. The germline CDR1 and CDR2 sequences are SEHNR and FQNEAQ (reference sequence). Written as DNA, the CDR3 is TGTGCCAGCCAGGTAGCGGATTACCAAGAGACCCAGTACTTC. Protein product: CASQVADYQETQYF.

This clonotype was seen many times. One junction end does not reproduce the germline sequence, and a read error may be involved. The V gene is TRBV7-7, the J gene TRBJ2-7; D remains unclear. In germline, CDR1 is SSHAT, CDR2 FNYEAQ (reference sequence). CDR3 length: 15 residues. The CDR3 spells CASSLVAGPLYEQYF. CDR3 nucleotide sequence: TGTGCTAGCAGCTTAGTCGCTGGTCCCCTTTACGAGCAGTACTTC.

The rearrangement joins TRBV6-2 or TRBV6-3 to TRBJ1-1; 8 bases agree with TRBD1. With V trimmed by 6 bases and J by 6 bases, 6 bases remained unmatched. The CDR3 sequence is 13 residues long. The germline V gene encodes CDR1 MNHEY and CDR2 SVGEGT. CDR3 in DNA: TGTGCCAGCAGCGACAGGGGCGGATCTGAAGCTTTCTTT. Residues: CASSDRGGSEAFF.

The table lists this clonotype with a few counts. This chain joins TRBV5-1 and TRBJ1-4, with D possibly being TRBD1 (5 bases). Germline lookup yields CDR1 SGHRS and CDR2 YFSETQ. This CDR3 region has 15 residues. V was clipped by 4 bases and J by 8 bases, with 18 bases between them. CDR3: CASSAGVQGQEKLFF. The CDR3 region has the DNA TGCGCCAGCAGCGCGGGAGTCCAGGGTCAGGAAAAACTGTTTTTT.

J is TRBJ1-1 and V is TRBV2, with 9 bases that match TRBD1. Germline trimming cut 6 bases from V and 3 bases from J; bases unmatched to any gene: 14. There are 17 residues in the CDR3. Germline loops: CDR1 SNHLY, CDR2 FYNNEI. The CDR3 is CASSTGTGWGRDTEAFF. CDR3 in DNA: TGTGCCAGCAGCACCGGGACAGGGTGGGGTCGAGACACTGAAGCTTTCTTT.

This sequence joins TRBV20-1 and TRBJ2-7, with 9 bases fitting TRBD2. There are 14 residues in the CDR3. In germline, CDR1 is DFQATT, CDR2 SNEGSKA (reference sequence). V lost 6 bases and J lost 4; bases outside the gene matches: 10. CDR3 protein: CSAQSGTSSYEQYF. CDR3 DNA: TGCAGTGCGCAATCCGGGACTAGCTCGTACGAGCAGTACTTC.

The V gene is TRBV9, the J gene TRBJ1-3; D ambiguous. Trimming took off 7 bases at V and 4 bases at J, with 12 bases between the two ends. The CDR3 extends over 13 amino acids. CDR1 SGDLS and CDR2 YYNGEE come from the germline V gene. CDR3 in amino acids: CASSPPDGNTIYF. CDR3 coding DNA: TGTGCCAGCTCACCACCAGACGGAAACACCATATATTTT.

This clonotype was seen ten or more times. The gene calls are TRBV7-6 and TRBJ1-2, with D possibly matching TRBD1 (5 bases). Trimming stripped 6 bases from V and 3 bases from J, with 11 bases between. Germline lookup yields CDR1 SGHVS and CDR2 FNYEAQ. The CDR3 totals 13 residues. In DNA, the CDR3 is TGTGCCAGCAGGGACATGCGGTACTATGGCTACACCTTC. Encoded protein: CASRDMRYYGYTF.

Note on this clonotype: The CDR3 carries no conserved terminal phenylalanine or tryptophan, so it likely arises from a read error. The CDR3 here is CSGQEGKETQYL. CDR3 bases: TGCAGTGGGCAGGAGGGGAAAGAGACCCAGTACCTC. The rearrangement uses TRBV20-1 and TRBJ2-5; a weak D match, TRBD2 (6 bases). Germline V gives CDR1 DFQATT, CDR2 SNEGSKA (reference sequence). With 7 bases removed from V and 3 bases from J, the gap between germline ends came to 12 bases. This CDR3 is built from 12 residues.

This chain uses TRBV12-5 with TRBJ1-1, with D unresolved. The CDR3 extends over 11 amino acids. Germline values: CDR1 LGHNT, CDR2 FRNRAP. Trimming removed 4 bases at V and 5 bases at J, with 5 bases between. CDR3: CASGSRTEAFF. In DNA form, the CDR3 reads TGTGCTAGTGGTTCCCGGACTGAAGCTTTCTTT. The whole variable domain, filled in from reference TRBV12-5 and TRBJ1-1, reads DARVTQTPRHKVTEMGQEVTMRCQPILGHNTVFWYRQTMMQGLELLAYFRNRAPLDDSGMPKDRFSAEMPDATLATLKIQPSEPRDSAVYFCASGSRTEAFFGQGTRLTVV.

The chain couples TRBV29-1 to TRBJ2-7, with D uncertain. Trimming shortened V by 1 base and J by 5 bases, and 15 bases separated the two germline ends. CDR3 length: 14 residues. The V gene's germline CDR1 is SQVTM and CDR2 ANQGSEA. The CDR3 sequence: CSVEAGIAPNEQYF. The CDR3 DNA reads TGCAGCGTTGAAGCTGGGATCGCTCCGAACGAGCAGTACTTC.

This clonotype was recorded a few times. The J gene is TRBJ2-7, the V gene TRBV7-2; TRBD2 might be the D (6 bases). Trimming took 1 base from V and 3 from J, leaving 16 bases between them. Germline CDR1 is SGHTA and CDR2 is FQGNSA. This CDR3 is 16 amino acids long. CDR3 sequence (DNA): TGTGCCAGCAGCTTAGTGGCGGGAATCTCCGGCTACGAGCAGTACTTC. Translating gives CASSLVAGISGYEQYF. Drawing the rest from reference TRBV7-2 and TRBJ2-7, the complete variable domain is GAGVSQSPSNKVTEKGKDVELRCDPISGHTALYWYRQSLGQGLEFLIYFQGNSAPDKSGLPSDRFSAERTGGSVSTLTIQRTQQEDSAVYLCASSLVAGISGYEQYFGPGTRLTVT.

The gene calls are TRBV29-1 and TRBJ2-7; TRBD2 is a possible D gene (5 bases). The CDR3 totals 15 residues. V was trimmed by 5 bases and J by 1 base, leaving 18 bases between them. The germline V gene encodes CDR1 SQVTM and CDR2 ANQGSEA. The CDR3 region has the DNA TGCAGCGTTTTACTCTCCGCGGGTGGGTCCTACGAGCAGTACTTC. Its translation: CSVLLSAGGSYEQYF.

As regards this clonotype: This may be a read error: a much more frequent sequence differs by one nucleotide. The conserved closing phenylalanine or tryptophan is absent in this CDR3, likely reflecting a read error. This rearrangement joins TRBV7-6 to TRBJ1-1; maybe TRBD1 (5 bases). This CDR3 region has 11 residues. Germline loops: CDR1 SGHVS, CDR2 FNYEAQ. V was pared by 7 bases and J by 8 bases, with 11 bases between. The CDR3 loop reads CASMGTDEAFL. The DNA for the CDR3 is TGTGCCAGCATGGGGACGGACGAAGCTTTCCTT.

As regards this clonotype: This clone may be a read error of a much larger clone one base away. CDR3 in DNA: TGCAGTGCTAGGGAGACAGGGATCGCTGAAGCTTTCTTT. Translated, it gives CSARETGIAEAFF. The V call is TRBV20-1, the J call TRBJ1-1, with 7 bases identical to TRBD1. The J segment lost 6 bases and the V segment lost 3 bases, leaving 7 bases of the junction unmatched. This CDR3 is 13 amino acids long. Germline V CDR1 and CDR2: DFQATT, SNEGSKA (reference sequence).

This clonotype was counted at least ten times. The rearrangement links TRBV12-3 or TRBV12-4 to TRBJ1-2; no clear D. This CDR3 region has 12 residues. Trimming cost V 6 bases and J 7 bases, with 12 bases left between them. CDR3: CASSLLEGGYTF. DNA of the CDR3: TGTGCCAGCAGCTTGCTCGAGGGTGGCTACACCTTC.

As for this clonotype: Because the CDR3 is missing its conserved closing phenylalanine or tryptophan, this is likely a read error. The CDR3 protein is CASSQKRNIRDTSYEQYL. Here the CDR3 DNA reads TGCGCCAGCAGCCAAAAACGAAATATCCGGGACACCTCCTACGAGCAGTACCTC. The chain couples TRBV4-1 to TRBJ2-7; TRBD1 is a possible D gene (6 bases). The CDR3 loop spans 18 amino acids. Germline V lookup: CDR1 MGHRA, CDR2 YSYEKL. V was clipped by 2 bases and J by 0 bases, with 20 bases between them.

The V call is TRBV10-3, the J call TRBJ2-7, with TRBD2 matching 9 bases. The CDR3 consists of 16 residues. V lost 10 bases, J lost 5 bases, and 18 bases stayed unmatched. CDR1 is ENHRY and CDR2 is SYGVKD in the germline V gene. For the CDR3, the DNA is TGTGCCAGCACCAATGGGACTAGCTCGTCGGCCCACGAGCAGTACTTC. This gives the protein CASTNGTSSSAHEQYF.

This clonotype appeared many times. The chain employs TRBV4-3 and TRBJ1-1; D remains unclear. CDR3 length equals 14 residues. Germline values: CDR1 LGHNA, CDR2 YSLEER. Trimming left V 4 bases short and J 4 bases short, with 13 bases between. In nucleotides, the CDR3 is TGCGCCAGCAGCCTCCACTTGGTTGGCACTGAAGCTTTCTTT. Translating gives CASSLHLVGTEAFF.

The CDR3 sequence is CAISSDIGTGGQYF. The CDR3 DNA reads as TGTGCCATCAGTTCCGACATCGGGACGGGCGGGCAGTACTTC. The chain uses TRBV10-3 and TRBJ2-7; D tentatively fits TRBD1 or TRBD2 (5 bases each). The length of the CDR3 is 14 residues. Trimming left V 5 bases short and J 9 bases short, with 20 bases between. Germline loops: CDR1 ENHRY, CDR2 SYGVKD.

V usage is TRBV12-3 or TRBV12-4 and J usage is TRBJ1-2, with D unresolved. CDR3 length: 12 amino acids. Trimming stripped 5 bases from V and 4 bases from J, with 8 bases between. CDR3 protein: CASSGSLYGYTF. The CDR3 coding sequence is TGTGCCAGCAGTGGATCCCTCTATGGCTACACCTTC.